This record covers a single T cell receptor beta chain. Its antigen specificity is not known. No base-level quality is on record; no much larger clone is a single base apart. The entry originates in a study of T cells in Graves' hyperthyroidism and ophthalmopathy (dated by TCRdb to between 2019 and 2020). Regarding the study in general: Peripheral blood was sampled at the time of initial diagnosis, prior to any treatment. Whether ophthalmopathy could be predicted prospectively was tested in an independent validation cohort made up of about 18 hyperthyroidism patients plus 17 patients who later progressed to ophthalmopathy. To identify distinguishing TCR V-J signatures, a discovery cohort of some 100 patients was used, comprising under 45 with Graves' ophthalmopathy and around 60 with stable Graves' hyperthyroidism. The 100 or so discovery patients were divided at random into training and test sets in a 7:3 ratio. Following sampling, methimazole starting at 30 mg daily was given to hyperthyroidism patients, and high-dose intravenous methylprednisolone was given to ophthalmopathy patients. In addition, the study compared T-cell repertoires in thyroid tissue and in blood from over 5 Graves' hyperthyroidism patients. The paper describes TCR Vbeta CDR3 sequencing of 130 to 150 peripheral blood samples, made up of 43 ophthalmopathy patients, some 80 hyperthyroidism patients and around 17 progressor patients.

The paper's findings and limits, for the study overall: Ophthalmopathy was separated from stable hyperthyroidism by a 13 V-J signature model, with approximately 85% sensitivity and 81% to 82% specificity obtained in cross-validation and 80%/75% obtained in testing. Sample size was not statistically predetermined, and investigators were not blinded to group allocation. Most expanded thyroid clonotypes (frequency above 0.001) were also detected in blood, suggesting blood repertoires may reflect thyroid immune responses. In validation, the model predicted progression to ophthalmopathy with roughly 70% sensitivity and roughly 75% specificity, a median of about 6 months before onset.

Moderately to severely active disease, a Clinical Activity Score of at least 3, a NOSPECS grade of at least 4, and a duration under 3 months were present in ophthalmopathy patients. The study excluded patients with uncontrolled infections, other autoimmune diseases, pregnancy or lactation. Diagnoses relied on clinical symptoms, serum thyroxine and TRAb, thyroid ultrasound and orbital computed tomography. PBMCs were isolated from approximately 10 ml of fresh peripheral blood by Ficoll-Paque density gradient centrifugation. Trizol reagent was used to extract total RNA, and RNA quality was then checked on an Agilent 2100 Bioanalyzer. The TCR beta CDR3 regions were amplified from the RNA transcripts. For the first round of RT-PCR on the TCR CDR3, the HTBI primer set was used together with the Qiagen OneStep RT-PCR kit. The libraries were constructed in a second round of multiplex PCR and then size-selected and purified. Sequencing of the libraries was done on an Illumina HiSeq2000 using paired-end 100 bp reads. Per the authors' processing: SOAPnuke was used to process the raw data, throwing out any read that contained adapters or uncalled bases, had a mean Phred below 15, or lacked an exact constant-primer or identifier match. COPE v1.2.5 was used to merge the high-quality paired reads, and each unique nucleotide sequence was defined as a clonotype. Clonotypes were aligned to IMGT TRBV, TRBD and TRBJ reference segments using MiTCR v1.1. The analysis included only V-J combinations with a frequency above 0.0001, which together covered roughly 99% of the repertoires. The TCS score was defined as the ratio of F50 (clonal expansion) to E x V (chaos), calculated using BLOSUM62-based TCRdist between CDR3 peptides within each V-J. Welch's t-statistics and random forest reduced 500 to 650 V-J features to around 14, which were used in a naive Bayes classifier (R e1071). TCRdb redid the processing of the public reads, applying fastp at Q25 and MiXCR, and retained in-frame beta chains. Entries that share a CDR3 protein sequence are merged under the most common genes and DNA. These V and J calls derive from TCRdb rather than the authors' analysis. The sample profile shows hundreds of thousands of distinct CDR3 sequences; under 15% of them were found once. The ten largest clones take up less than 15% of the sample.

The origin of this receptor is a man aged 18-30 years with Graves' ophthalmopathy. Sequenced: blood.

In nucleotide form, the sequence is TGTGCCATCAGTGAGTCGGGGACCTTTGGAAACACCATATATTTT. Its amino acids are CAISESGTFGNTIYF. Rearrangement joined TRBV10-3 to TRBJ1-3, and TRBD1 may be the D gene, going by 5 matching bases. V is cut by 0 bases and J by 3 bases, and the space between the germline ends is 9 bases. CDR1 and CDR2 (ENHRY, SYGVKD) derive from the germline V gene. Including the terminal cysteine and phenylalanine, the CDR3 comprises 15 residues. CDR3 DNA only is kept here, 45 bases in frame from base 1.